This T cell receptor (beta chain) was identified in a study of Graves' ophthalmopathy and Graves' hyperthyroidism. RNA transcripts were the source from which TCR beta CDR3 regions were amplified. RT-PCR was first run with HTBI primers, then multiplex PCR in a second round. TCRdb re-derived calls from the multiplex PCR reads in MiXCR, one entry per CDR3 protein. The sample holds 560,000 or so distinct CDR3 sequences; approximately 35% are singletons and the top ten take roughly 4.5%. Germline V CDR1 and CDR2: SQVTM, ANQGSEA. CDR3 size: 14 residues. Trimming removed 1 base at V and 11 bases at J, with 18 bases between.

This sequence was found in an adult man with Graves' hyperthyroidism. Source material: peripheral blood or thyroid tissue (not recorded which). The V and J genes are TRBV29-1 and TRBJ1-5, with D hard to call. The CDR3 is CSVEAGQAQETQHF. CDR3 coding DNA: TGCAGCGTTGAAGCCGGTCAAGCACAAGAGACCCAGCATTTT. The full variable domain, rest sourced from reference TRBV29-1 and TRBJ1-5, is SAVISQKPSRDICQRGTSLTIQCQVDSQVTMMFWYRQQPGQSLTLIATANQGSEATYESGFVIDKFPISRPNLTFSTLTVSNMSPEDSSIYLCSVEAGQAQETQHFGDGTRLSIL.